What follows are 20 T cell receptor beta chains derived from one specimen sequenced in a study of cytomegalovirus exposure and HLA in healthy donors. The primer mix had 60 Vbeta and 13 Jbeta primers. The method was immunoSEQ multiplex PCR; TCRdb's version includes in-frame clones alone and lacks a portion of them. Among about 120,000 clones listed, 77% were seen once. The sample taken for sequencing was PBMCs. The receptors come from a man aged 18-30 years in good health and CMV-seropositive.

This clone was detected only a few times. The chain carries TRBV19 and TRBJ2-4, with 8 bases fitting TRBD1. The CDR3 is made up of 17 amino acids. Germline CDR1 reads LNHDA; CDR2 reads SQIVND (reference sequence). Unmatched junction bases numbered 10, after V lost 6 bases and J lost 0 bases. The CDR3 spells CASSAGPGQEAKNIQYF. CDR3 DNA sequence: TGTGCCAGTAGCGCAGGACCGGGACAGGAAGCCAAAAACATTCAGTACTTC.

The chain couples TRBV10-3 to TRBJ1-5, with D possibly TRBD1 on 6 matching bases. Trimming took off 3 bases at V and 1 base at J, with 16 bases between the two ends. The CDR3 totals 17 residues. Germline V lookup: CDR1 ENHRY, CDR2 SYGVKD. In DNA form, the CDR3 reads TGTGCCATCAGTGACCCGGACAGAGAAGCGAGCAATCAGCCCCAGCATTTT. The encoded protein is CAISDPDREASNQPQHF.

V gene TRBV15 combines with J gene TRBJ2-7; no reliable D call. Germline values: CDR1 LNHNV, CDR2 YYDKDF (reference sequence). Trimming took 5 bases from V and 4 from J, leaving 15 bases between them. The CDR3 is made up of 14 amino acids. DNA for the CDR3: TGTGCCACCAGCCCCCTGCCTATGTGGTACGAGCAGTACTTC. This sequence encodes CATSPLPMWYEQYF.

This clone has more than one count but fewer than ten. Mismatch with germline at one junction end may stem from a read error. The rearrangement uses TRBV7-7 and TRBJ1-2; tentatively, D is TRBD1 (5 bases). The length of the CDR3 is 14 residues. CDR1 is SSHAT and CDR2 is FNYEAQ in the germline V gene (reference sequence). CDR3 sequence reads: CASSSLRVNYGYTF. CDR3 in DNA: TGTGCTAGCAGCTCACTCAGGGTTAACTATGGCTACACCTTC.

The genes are TRBV25-1 and TRBJ2-7; 7 bases are shared with TRBD2. The CDR3 spans 13 residues. The trim removed 6 bases at V and 2 bases at J, leaving 4 bases unmatched. The germline CDR1 and CDR2 sequences are MGHDK and SYGVNS. CDR3 in amino acids: CASSRAGTYEQYF. The CDR3, as DNA: TGTGCCAGCAGCCGAGCGGGAACCTACGAGCAGTACTTC.

The genes are TRBV2 and TRBJ2-5; D might be TRBD2 (5 bases). The DNA end lines up better with TRBJ2-7; the J call may be wrong. CDR3 length: 13 amino acids. The germline gives CDR1 SNHLY, CDR2 FYNNEI. The CDR3 region is CASSRDEGSEQYF. CDR3 DNA: TGTGCCAGCAGCCGCGATGAGGGTTCCGAGCAGTACTTC.

The chain has TRBV9 and TRBJ2-7; 8 bases are shared with TRBD2. Germline V gives CDR1 SGDLS, CDR2 YYNGEE. The CDR3 contains 14 residues. Losses at the gene ends were 3 bases for V and 1 base for J; bases not matched to a gene: 3. The CDR3 here is CASSGGGRSYEQYF. The CDR3 nucleotides read TGTGCCAGCAGCGGGGGCGGGAGGTCCTACGAGCAGTACTTC.

The V gene is TRBV30, the J gene TRBJ2-7; tentatively, D is TRBD1 (6 bases). The V end lost 1 base, the J end lost 3 bases, and 10 bases lay between the germline ends. CDR1 is GTSNPN and CDR2 is SVGIG in the germline V gene (reference sequence). CDR3 length: 13 amino acids. The CDR3 region is CAWSGDRYYEQYF. CDR3 nucleotide sequence: TGTGCCTGGAGTGGAGACAGGTACTACGAGCAGTACTTC.

The chain has TRBV6-5 and TRBJ1-1; D is possibly TRBD1 (6 bases). The CDR3 is made up of 15 amino acids. Trimming stripped 7 bases from V and 11 bases from J, with 26 bases between. Germline values: CDR1 MNHEY, CDR2 SVGAGI. The CDR3 here is CASTPTFGQKFFAFF. The CDR3 DNA follows: TGTGCCAGCACCCCAACCTTCGGACAGAAATTTTTTGCTTTCTTT.

The chain joins TRBV6-4 to TRBJ1-1; 8 bases are a match to TRBD1. The V and J ends lost 6 bases and 3 bases, in that order; junction bases with no gene match: 6. CDR1 and CDR2 from the germline V gene are MRHNA and SNTAGT. CDR3 size: 14 residues. The CDR3 reads CASRGQGWDTEAFF. The CDR3 nucleotides are TGTGCCAGCAGAGGACAGGGATGGGACACTGAAGCTTTCTTT.

This chain links TRBV5-1 with TRBJ2-7; TRBD1 is a possible D gene (6 bases). This CDR3 has 16 amino acids. Trimming removed 5 bases at V and 5 bases at J, with 23 bases between. Germline loops: CDR1 SGHRS, CDR2 YFSETQ. For the CDR3, the DNA is TGCGCCAGCAGATTAGGTCAGGGGATTGCGGAAAACGAGCAGTACTTC. Translating it yields CASRLGQGIAENEQYF.

The chain couples TRBV5-1 to TRBJ2-3; a possible D gene is TRBD2 (7 bases). This CDR3 comprises 15 residues. The V gene's germline CDR1 is SGHRS and CDR2 YFSETQ. Trimming removed 6 bases from V and 0 bases from J, with 14 bases in between. This CDR3 reads CASMGGQLSTDTQYF. The CDR3, as DNA: TGCGCCAGCATGGGGGGGCAGTTAAGCACAGATACGCAGTATTTT.

V usage is TRBV6-5 and J usage is TRBJ2-1; 7 bases align to TRBD1. Per the germline V gene, CDR1 is MNHEY and CDR2 is SVGAGI. CDR3 size: 16 residues. V lost 2 bases and J lost 2; bases outside the gene matches: 6. CDR3 in DNA: TGTGCCAGCAGTTACACCAACAGGGGTCCCTACAATGAGCAGTTCTTC. Protein product: CASSYTNRGPYNEQFF.

This CDR3 is CASSYRDRAYEQYF. CDR3 nucleotides: TGTGCCAGCAGCTACCGGGACAGGGCCTACGAGCAGTACTTC. This chain uses TRBV5-4 with TRBJ2-7, with 9 bases lining up with TRBD1. Germline-derived CDR1 and CDR2 are SGHNT and YYREEE (reference sequence). The CDR3 is made up of 14 amino acids. Trimming took 3 bases from V and 2 from J; bases not matched to a gene: 3.

J is TRBJ2-7 and V is TRBV10-3; 8 nucleotides agree with TRBD2. The CDR3 is 17 amino acids. The J segment lost 5 bases and the V segment lost 0 bases, leaving 12 bases of the junction unmatched. Per germline, CDR1 ENHRY and CDR2 SYGVKD. The CDR3 protein is CAISESTRAGVFDEQYF. For the CDR3, the DNA is TGTGCCATCAGTGAGTCTACTAGAGCGGGAGTGTTCGACGAGCAGTACTTC.

The rearrangement uses TRBV5-8 and TRBJ2-7, with unresolved D. From germline, CDR1 is SGHTS and CDR2 YDEGEE. The CDR3 extends over 13 amino acids. V lost 0 bases and J lost 3, with 7 bases in between. The CDR3 DNA is TGTGCCAGCAGCTTGGACAGAAACTACGAGCAGTACTTC. Its translation: CASSLDRNYEQYF. Full variable domain (rest looked up from reference TRBV5-8 and TRBJ2-7): EAGVTQSPTHLIKTRGQQATLRCSPISGHTSVYWYQQALGLGLQFLLWYDEGEERNRGNFPPRFSGRQFPNYSSELNVNALELEDSALYLCASSLDRNYEQYFGPGTRLTVT.

The chain couples TRBV29-1 to TRBJ1-2; no clear D. The CDR3 spans 11 residues. The V end lost 3 bases, the J end lost 4 bases, and 6 bases lay between the germline ends. Germline V gene data show CDR1 as SQVTM and CDR2 as ANQGSEA. CDR3 loop: CSVEGGYGYTF. DNA of the CDR3: TGCAGCGTTGAGGGAGGCTATGGCTACACCTTC.

The chain carries TRBV7-6 and TRBJ1-4; D not resolved. Trimming stripped 2 bases from V and 3 bases from J, with 7 bases between. The CDR3 runs 14 residues. Per germline, CDR1 SGHVS and CDR2 FNYEAQ. The chain's CDR3 is CASSLTEPNEKLFF. The CDR3 DNA follows: TGTGCCAGCAGCTTAACAGAACCTAATGAAAAACTGTTTTTT.

The chain couples TRBV29-1 to TRBJ2-7; the match to TRBD1 covers 8 bases. The germline V gene has CDR1 SQVTM and CDR2 ANQGSEA. The CDR3 spans 12 residues. With 7 bases clipped from V and 5 bases from J, the junction kept 7 bases outside the gene matches. In nucleotides, the CDR3 is TGCAGCGCTTGGACAGGGCACGACGAGCAGTACTTC. This sequence encodes CSAWTGHDEQYF.

The V gene is TRBV30, the J gene TRBJ2-7; tentative D call: TRBD1 (6 bases). The CDR3 runs to 12 residues. From germline, CDR1 is GTSNPN and CDR2 SVGIG (reference sequence). Between the trimmed V and J ends, which lost 2 bases and 7 bases, there was a span of 12 bases. The CDR3 bases are TGTGCCTGGAGTTCACAGGGATGGGAGCAGTACTTC. Translating it yields CAWSSQGWEQYF.